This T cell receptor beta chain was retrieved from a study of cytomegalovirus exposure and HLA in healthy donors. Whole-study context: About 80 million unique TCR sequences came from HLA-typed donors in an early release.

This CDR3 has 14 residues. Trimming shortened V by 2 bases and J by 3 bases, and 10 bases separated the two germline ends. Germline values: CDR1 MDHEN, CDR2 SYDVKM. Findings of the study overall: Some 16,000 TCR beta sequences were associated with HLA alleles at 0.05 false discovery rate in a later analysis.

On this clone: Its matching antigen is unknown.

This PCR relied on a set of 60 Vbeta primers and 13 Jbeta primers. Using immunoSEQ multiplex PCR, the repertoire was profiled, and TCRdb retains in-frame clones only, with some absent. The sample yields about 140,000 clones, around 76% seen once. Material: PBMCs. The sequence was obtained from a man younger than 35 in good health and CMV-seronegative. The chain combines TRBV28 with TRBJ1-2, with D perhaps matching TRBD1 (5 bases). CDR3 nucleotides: TGTGCCAGCAGTTTAGCGGGGGGTGACTATGGCTACACCTTC. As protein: CASSLAGGDYGYTF.